This is a list of T cell receptor beta chains from one sample in a study of cytotoxic CD8 clonotypes in ibrutinib-treated CLL. Data came from immunoSEQ multiplex PCR; TCRdb stores just in-frame clones and leaves some out. The profile shows some 150,000 clones, around 84% of them singletons. This sample comprised PBMCs, obtained after 36 months of ibrutinib treatment. These receptors all stem from a human donor with chronic lymphocytic leukemia. CDR3s include the opening cysteine and the closing phenylalanine or tryptophan. Rows give clone size only sometimes, using once, few, many, or a class for an expanded clone.

v_call	clone_size	j_call	cdr3_aa
TRBV18	-	TRBJ2-1	CASSPSGLAGGHEQFF
TRBV27	-	TRBJ2-5	CASSSRDGQETQYF
TRBV15	-	TRBJ1-4	CATSRPLRGGGEKLFF
TRBV10-3	-	TRBJ1-4	CATSGQGFEKLFF
TRBV29-1	-	TRBJ1-5	CSALTGGDQPQHF
TRBV7-9	-	TRBJ2-7	CASSPPRQGFTYEQYF
TRBV6-6	-	TRBJ1-1	CASSPTPPREAFF
TRBV29-1	-	TRBJ2-1	CSVELPGTGLALGEQFF
TRBV5-1	-	TRBJ2-1	CASSLSPIARSSYNEQFF
TRBV27	-	TRBJ2-3	CASTSGWTDTQYF
TRBV16	-	TRBJ1-1	CASSQLVGSEAFF
TRBV27	few	TRBJ2-7	CASSPTGPYEQYF
TRBV10-3	-	TRBJ1-2	CAISELGSYGYTF
TRBV5-4	few	TRBJ2-7	CASSLGTPAYEQYF
TRBV30	-	TRBJ1-2	CAWSVSLYGYTF
TRBV11-3	-	TRBJ2-7	CASSLDRGSYEQYF
TRBV10-3	-	TRBJ2-3	CAISPTSGRVDTQYF
TRBV9	-	TRBJ1-6	CASSVTQGNSPLHF
TRBV27	few	TRBJ2-3	CASSRGGPDTQYF
TRBV6-5	-	TRBJ1-6	CASSQIIGVSPLHF
TRBV7-3	-	TRBJ2-3	CATKFSGTSDTQYF
TRBV5-1	-	TRBJ2-7	CASSGGPYEQYF
TRBV27	-	TRBJ1-4	CASSFSGAVGYEKLFF
TRBV5-4	-	TRBJ2-7	CASSPGGGTGNYEQYF
TRBV7-9	-	TRBJ2-5	CASSRRLAGVETQYF
TRBV28	-	TRBJ2-5	CASSTRDGSETQYF
TRBV11-2	-	TRBJ1-1	CASSSQAGVTEAFF
TRBV2	-	TRBJ1-4	CASSVVLGIEKLFF
TRBV4-1	few	TRBJ2-2	CASSQRLMGRRRVGELFF
TRBV15	once	TRBJ1-5	CATRSGQRGNQPQHF
TRBV29-1	-	TRBJ1-2	CSVEGRDYGYTF
TRBV14	once	TRBJ1-1	CASSPRDREAFF
TRBV27	-	TRBJ1-6	CASSKTVSSYNSPLHF
TRBV5-6	once	TRBJ1-5	CASSLSLSQPQHF
TRBV18	-	TRBJ2-2	CASSPSTSNTGELFF
TRBV5-1	few	TRBJ2-3	CASSRDNTDTQYF
TRBV7-9	-	TRBJ1-5	CASGQRYQPQHF
TRBV27	-	TRBJ2-7	CASSSLNGATNEQYF
TRBV19	-	TRBJ2-3	CASSIGYGTDTQYF
TRBV6-1	-	TRBJ1-1	CASRRQSSDTEAFF
TRBV11-2	-	TRBJ2-7	CASRGLAGLDFYEQYF
TRBV6-5	few	TRBJ1-6	CASSLRDGANSPLHF
TRBV18	-	TRBJ1-2	CASSPQGDRYGYTF
TRBV30	-	TRBJ1-1	CAWNPTVNTEAFF
TRBV11-3	-	TRBJ1-1	CASRTRGLGTEAFF
TRBV10-2	-	TRBJ1-4	CATNPLGTDEKLFF
TRBV19	-	TRBJ2-3	CASSIVGTLTDTQYF
TRBV6-4	-	TRBJ2-7	CASSEVAGGPGEQYF
TRBV7-9	-	TRBJ1-1	CASSPGTVNTEAFF
TRBV5-1	-	TRBJ1-2	CASSLDSPNYGYTF
TRBV10-3	-	TRBJ2-2	CAIRDYSNTGELFF
TRBV10-1	few	TRBJ2-1	CASSVGGEQFF
TRBV2	few	TRBJ2-7	CASSGNTYEQYF
TRBV2	-	TRBJ1-4	CASQGGGLELFF
TRBV7-8	-	TRBJ1-5	CASSRSTVHSNQPQHF
TRBV28	once	TRBJ2-3	CASSWVTGTDTQYF
TRBV5-1	-	TRBJ1-4	CASSLGGAQNEKLFF
TRBV18	-	TRBJ2-5	CASSPPVLRQETQYF
TRBV27	-	TRBJ1-2	CASSLSTGRIYGYTF